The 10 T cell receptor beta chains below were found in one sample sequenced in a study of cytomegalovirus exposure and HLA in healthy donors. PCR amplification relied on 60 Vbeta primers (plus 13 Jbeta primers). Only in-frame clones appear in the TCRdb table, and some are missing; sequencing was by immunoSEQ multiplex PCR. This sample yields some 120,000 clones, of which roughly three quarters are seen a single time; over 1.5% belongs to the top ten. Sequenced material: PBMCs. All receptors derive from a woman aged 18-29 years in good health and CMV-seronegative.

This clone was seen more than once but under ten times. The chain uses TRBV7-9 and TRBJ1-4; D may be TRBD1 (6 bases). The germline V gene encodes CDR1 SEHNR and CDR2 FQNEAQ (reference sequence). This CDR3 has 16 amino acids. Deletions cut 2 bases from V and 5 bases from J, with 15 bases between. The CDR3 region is CASSLIQGPWNEKLFF. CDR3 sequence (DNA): TGTGCCAGCAGCTTAATTCAGGGGCCCTGGAATGAAAAACTGTTTTTT.

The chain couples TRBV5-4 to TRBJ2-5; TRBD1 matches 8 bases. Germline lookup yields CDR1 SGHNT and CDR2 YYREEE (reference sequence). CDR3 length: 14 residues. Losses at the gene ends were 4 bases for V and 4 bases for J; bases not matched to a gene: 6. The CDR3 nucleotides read TGTGCCAGCAGCGCGGCAGGGGGCCGAGAGACCCAGTACTTC. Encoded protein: CASSAAGGRETQYF. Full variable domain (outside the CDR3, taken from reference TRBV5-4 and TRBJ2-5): ETGVTQSPTHLIKTRGQQVTLRCSSQSGHNTVSWYQQALGQGPQFIFQYYREEENGRGNFPPRFSGLQFPNYSSELNVNALELDDSALYLCASSAAGGRETQYFGPGTRLLVL.

The chain's CDR3 is CASSPTGKNTEAFF. As DNA, the CDR3 is TGTGCCAGCAGTCCTACGGGGAAAAACACTGAAGCTTTCTTT. The genes are TRBV27 and TRBJ1-1; D gene unclear. CDR1 and CDR2 (germline): MNHEY, SMNVEV (reference sequence). CDR3 length: 14 residues. V gave up 5 bases and J gave up 2 bases, with 12 bases separating them.

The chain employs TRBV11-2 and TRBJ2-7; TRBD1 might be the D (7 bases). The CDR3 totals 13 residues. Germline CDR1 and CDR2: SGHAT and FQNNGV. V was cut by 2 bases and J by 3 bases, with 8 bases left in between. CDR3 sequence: CASSLQGGYEQYF. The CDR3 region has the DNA TGTGCCAGCAGCTTACAGGGGGGCTACGAGCAGTACTTC.

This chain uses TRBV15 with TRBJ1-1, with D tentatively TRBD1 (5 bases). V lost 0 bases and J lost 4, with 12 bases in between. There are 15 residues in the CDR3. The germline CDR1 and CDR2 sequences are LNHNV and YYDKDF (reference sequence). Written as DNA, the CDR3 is TGTGCCACCAGCAGAGATCAGGGCTTGGGCACTGAAGCTTTCTTT. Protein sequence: CATSRDQGLGTEAFF.

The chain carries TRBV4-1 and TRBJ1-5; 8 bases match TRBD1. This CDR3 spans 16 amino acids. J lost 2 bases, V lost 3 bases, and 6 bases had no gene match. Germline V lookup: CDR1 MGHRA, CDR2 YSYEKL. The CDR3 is CASSHVDRGGNQPQHF. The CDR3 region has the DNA TGCGCCAGCAGCCACGTAGACAGGGGCGGCAATCAGCCCCAGCATTTT.

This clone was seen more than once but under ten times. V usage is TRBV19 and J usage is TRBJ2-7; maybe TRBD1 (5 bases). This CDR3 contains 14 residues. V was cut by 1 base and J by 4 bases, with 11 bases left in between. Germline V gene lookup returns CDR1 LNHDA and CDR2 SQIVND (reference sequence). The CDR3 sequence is CASSIGTRTYEQYF. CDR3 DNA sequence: TGTGCCAGTAGTATAGGGACAAGGACGTACGAGCAGTACTTC.

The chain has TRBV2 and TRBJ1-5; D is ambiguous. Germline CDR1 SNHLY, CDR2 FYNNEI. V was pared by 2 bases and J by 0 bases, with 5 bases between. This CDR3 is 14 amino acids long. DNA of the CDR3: TGTGCCAGCAGTGAAATTAATAGCAATCAGCCCCAGCATTTT. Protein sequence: CASSEINSNQPQHF.

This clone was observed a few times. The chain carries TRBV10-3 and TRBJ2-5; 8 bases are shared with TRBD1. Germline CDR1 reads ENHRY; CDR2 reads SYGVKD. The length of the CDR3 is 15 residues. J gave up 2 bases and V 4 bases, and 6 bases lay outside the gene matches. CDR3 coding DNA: TGTGCCATCAGTGGGGGGGACAGGATACAAGAGACCCAGTACTTC. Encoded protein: CAISGGDRIQETQYF.

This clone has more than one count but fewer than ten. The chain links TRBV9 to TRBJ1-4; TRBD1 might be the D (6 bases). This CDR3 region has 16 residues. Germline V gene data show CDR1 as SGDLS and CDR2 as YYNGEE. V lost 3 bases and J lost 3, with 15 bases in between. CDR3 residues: CASSGRTASANEKLFF. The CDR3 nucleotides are TGTGCCAGCAGCGGGCGGACAGCCTCCGCTAATGAAAAACTGTTTTTT.